These 10 T cell receptor beta chains were sequenced from one sample in a study of T-cell reconstitution after alpha-beta-depleted transplantation in children (TCRdb year 2016). Library preparation employed PCR. TCRdb lists the instrument as Illumina HiSeq 2500. TCR library preparation used molecular barcoding, with unique molecular identifiers applied to normalize quantification of the TCRbeta repertoire. TCRdb cleaned the public reads at Q25 with fastp, built clones with MiXCR and kept in-frame beta chains. A single entry per CDR3 protein holds the most common genes and DNA from its merged rows. The sample has around 600,000 distinct CDR3 sequences on record, roughly 17% of them singletons. The biggest ten clones account for 0.8% to 1.1% of the sample. This specimen was PBMCs from the stem cell graft donor, taken from the stem cell graft. These receptors all come from a human donor who donated a stem cell graft to a child with acute myeloid leukemia.

This clonotype was found many times. The V and J genes are TRBV12-3 or TRBV12-4 and TRBJ1-6; D is ambiguous. V was trimmed by 4 bases and J by 8 bases, leaving 6 bases between them. The CDR3 extends over 12 amino acids. The CDR3 loop reads CASSSSDSPLHF. DNA for the CDR3: TGTGCCAGCAGTTCATCGGATTCACCCCTCCACTTT.

The chain couples TRBV7-2 to TRBJ1-2; D is ambiguous. Trimming removed 1 base from V and 4 bases from J, with 7 bases in between. From germline, CDR1 is SGHTA and CDR2 FQGNSA. The CDR3 covers 13 residues. The CDR3 spells CASSLGVTYGYTF. The CDR3 DNA reads as TGTGCCAGCAGCTTAGGGGTTACCTATGGCTACACCTTC.

In this sample, this clonotype turned up many times. V usage is TRBV20-1 and J usage is TRBJ1-6; D possibly corresponds to TRBD1 (5 bases). CDR1 is DFQATT and CDR2 is SNEGSKA in the germline V gene (reference sequence). This CDR3 has 15 amino acids. CDR3 region: CSVWGAYSYNSPLHF. In DNA, the CDR3 is TGCAGCGTGTGGGGCGCATACTCCTATAATTCACCCCTCCACTTT.

With respect to this clonotype: This may be a read error, as it is one base from a much larger clone. Because it lacks the conserved phenylalanine or tryptophan at the end, this CDR3 is likely a read error. This chain uses TRBV20-1 with TRBJ2-7; 8 positions match TRBD1. V lost 0 bases and J lost 2; bases outside the gene matches: 3. The germline gives CDR1 DFQATT, CDR2 SNEGSKA (reference sequence). The CDR3 loop spans 14 amino acids. CDR3 nucleotide sequence: TGCAGTGCTAGAGATAGGACAGGGCCCTACGAGCAGTACTCC. Its protein is CSARDRTGPYEQYS.

The chain couples TRBV7-9 to TRBJ1-1; D is unresolved. This CDR3 has 13 residues. Germline V gene sequence: CDR1 SEHNR, CDR2 FQNEAQ (reference sequence). Trimming took 5 bases from V and 5 from J, leaving 12 bases between them. The CDR3 is CASSLLEVTEAFF. Here the CDR3 DNA reads TGTGCCAGCAGCCTCCTAGAAGTGACTGAAGCTTTCTTT.

Ten or more counts support this clonotype. The chain uses TRBV6-5 and TRBJ1-1, with D possibly matching TRBD1 (6 bases). Germline V gives CDR1 MNHEY, CDR2 SVGAGI. With 7 bases removed from V and 5 bases from J, the gap between germline ends came to 14 bases. The length of the CDR3 is 13 residues. CDR3 region: CASTNPTGTEAFF. In DNA form, the CDR3 reads TGTGCCAGCACGAACCCCACAGGGACTGAAGCTTTCTTT.

This clonotype was observed a few times. This chain joins TRBV7-2 and TRBJ1-2, with D maybe TRBD1 (6 bases). The CDR3 spans 15 residues. CDR1 SGHTA and CDR2 FQGNSA come from the germline V gene. V was trimmed by 0 bases and J by 4 bases, leaving 12 bases between them. The DNA for the CDR3 is TGTGCCAGCAGCTTAGCTTTCAGGGGAGGCTATGGCTACACCTTC. Its translation is CASSLAFRGGYGYTF.

This clonotype was counted ten times or more. The chain recombines TRBV20-1 with TRBJ2-5; D call uncertain. Looked up from germline, CDR1 is DFQATT and CDR2 is SNEGSKA (reference sequence). Between the trimmed V and J ends, which lost 4 bases and 3 bases, there was a span of 15 bases. This CDR3 is 14 amino acids long. Here the CDR3 DNA reads TGCAGTGCTATCCCCGGGTTTCGTAAAGAGACCCAGTACTTC. It specifies CSAIPGFRKETQYF.

The chain uses TRBV10-3 and TRBJ2-3; TRBD2 matches at 8 bases. Looked up from germline, CDR1 is ENHRY and CDR2 is SYGVKD. The CDR3 covers 14 residues. V gave up 11 bases and J gave up 6 bases; unmatched junction bases: 13. The DNA for the CDR3 is TGTGCCTGCCGGGAGGGGTTCCTTGGGGATACGCAGTATTTT. This gives the protein CACREGFLGDTQYF.

The rearrangement uses TRBV29-1 and TRBJ2-7; D not resolved. The CDR3 consists of 14 residues. Trimming cost V 4 bases and J 0 bases, with 13 bases left between them. Germline CDR1 SQVTM, CDR2 ANQGSEA. The CDR3 loop reads CSVARQIPSYEQYF. The CDR3 nucleotides read TGCAGCGTTGCCCGGCAGATCCCCTCCTACGAGCAGTACTTC.